This T cell receptor beta chain is from a study of blood T cells in healthy people across ages. This CDR3 has 16 residues. Trimming removed 6 bases from V and 3 bases from J, with 17 bases in between. Details on this clonotype: What it binds is not known.

PCR was performed a second time for roughly 7 to 11 cycles using a sample-barcoded 5' primer and a J-beta primer mix. Each CDR3 protein is one row after TCRdb ran MiXCR on the 5' RACE reads. The table lists nearly 800,000 distinct CDR3 sequences, around 25% of them singletons, with 3% to 4% in the top ten. Study observations and caveats: Age brought a roughly linear fall in TCR beta diversity measured per million T cells. Relative to aged donors, long-lived donors carried more naive CD4+ cells and displayed higher diversity.

This sample was shared with a second study, whose subject was T cells of mothers and their children.

V usage is TRBV12-3 or TRBV12-4 and J usage is TRBJ2-2; D unresolved. Specimen: blood. This TCR came from a boy aged 10-17 years in good health. CDR3 in DNA: TGTGCCAGCAGACCGTCCAGATCATGGGACACCGGGGAGCTGTTTTTT. Protein: CASRPSRSWDTGELFF.